The 12 T cell receptor beta chains below all came from one sample that was sequenced in a study of blood T cell repertoires in COVID-19. Assay: immunoSEQ multiplex PCR; the TCRdb copy retains only in-frame clones and omits some. The sample holds approximately 70,000 clones, 86% seen once. What was sequenced was peripheral blood. These receptors were taken from a woman between 55 and 75 years old with acute or convalescent COVID-19.

The chain has TRBV25-1 and TRBJ1-1, with TRBD1 as a possible D gene (5 bases). V was shortened by 1 base and J by 0 bases, with 18 bases between the two germline ends. This CDR3 has 18 residues. The germline V gene has CDR1 MGHDK and CDR2 SYGVNS. The CDR3 spells CASSESGREGMMNTEAFF. For the CDR3, the DNA is TGTGCCAGCAGTGAATCGGGCAGGGAGGGTATGATGAACACTGAAGCTTTCTTT.

The gene calls are TRBV5-1 and TRBJ2-3; 14 bases map to TRBD2. J gave up 8 bases and V 2 bases, and 7 bases lay outside the gene matches. The CDR3 runs to 16 residues. Germline V CDR1 and CDR2: SGHRS, YFSETQ. The CDR3 is CASSLTTSGGAATQYF. The CDR3 DNA follows: TGCGCCAGCAGCTTAACGACTAGCGGGGGGGCCGCTACGCAGTATTTT.

V is TRBV5-4 and J is TRBJ2-7; 10 nucleotides agree with TRBD2. This CDR3 comprises 15 residues. The J segment lost 7 bases and the V segment lost 4 bases, leaving 11 bases of the junction unmatched. From germline, CDR1 is SGHNT and CDR2 YYREEE (reference sequence). CDR3 protein: CASSPWTSGTGEQYF. Here the CDR3 DNA reads TGTGCCAGCAGCCCCTGGACTAGCGGCACGGGAGAGCAGTACTTC. The entire variable domain, with the rest obtained from reference TRBV5-4 and TRBJ2-7, is as follows: ETGVTQSPTHLIKTRGQQVTLRCSSQSGHNTVSWYQQALGQGPQFIFQYYREEENGRGNFPPRFSGLQFPNYSSELNVNALELDDSALYLCASSPWTSGTGEQYFGPGTRLTVT.

The CDR3 loop reads CASSVGTGGTEAFF. The CDR3 DNA reads TGTGCCAGCAGCGTGGGGACAGGGGGGACTGAAGCTTTCTTT. V and J are TRBV9 and TRBJ1-1; TRBD1 matches at 11 bases. The germline V gene encodes CDR1 SGDLS and CDR2 YYNGEE. This CDR3 is built from 14 residues. V was pared by 2 bases and J by 5 bases, with 2 bases of the junction left unmatched.

In its sample, this clone was seen a few times. The V call is TRBV29-1, the J call TRBJ1-2, with D perhaps TRBD1 (6 bases). Germline loops: CDR1 SQVTM, CDR2 ANQGSEA. V gave up 3 bases and J gave up 13 bases, with 24 bases separating them. This CDR3 comprises 14 residues. In DNA, the CDR3 is TGCAGCGTTGATGAAGATGGGATCGCAGGGGCCTTCACCTTC. It is translated as CSVDEDGIAGAFTF.

This clone appeared a few times. Its ends do not fully match the called genes, so a read error is possible. The V and J genes are TRBV28 and TRBJ1-6; 8 bases align to TRBD1. CDR3 length equals 12 residues. The germline CDR1 and CDR2 sequences are MDHEN and SYDVKM. CDR3 residues: CASSTPTGVLDF. For the CDR3, the DNA is TGTGCCAGCAGTACCCCGACAGGGGTTCTCGACTTT.

CDR3 loop: CAWKSRGGASSNQPQHF. In nucleotides, the CDR3 is TGTGCCTGGAAGAGTCGTGGGGGGGCCAGTAGCAATCAGCCCCAGCATTTT. The chain links TRBV30 to TRBJ1-5; possibly TRBD1 for D (6 bases). V was trimmed by 4 bases and J by 0 bases, leaving 19 bases between them. CDR1 is GTSNPN, CDR2 SVGIG, per germline (reference sequence). This CDR3 has 17 amino acids.

The V call is TRBV2, the J call TRBJ2-7; 9 bases agree with TRBD1. CDR3 length: 13 amino acids. Germline trimming cut 8 bases from V and 5 bases from J; bases unmatched to any gene: 7. The germline gives CDR1 SNHLY, CDR2 FYNNEI. The CDR3 DNA follows: TGTGCCAGCGCCGGACAGGGGAGCAACGAGCAGTACTTC. This encodes CASAGQGSNEQYF.

The chain carries TRBV7-6 and TRBJ1-4; D gene uncertain. CDR1 is SGHVS and CDR2 is FNYEAQ in the germline V gene. CDR3 size: 11 residues. Trimming took off 3 bases at V and 7 bases at J, with 3 bases between the two ends. The chain's CDR3 is CASSFGEKLFF. DNA for the CDR3: TGTGCCAGCAGCTTCGGTGAAAAACTGTTTTTT.

The V gene is TRBV6-5, the J gene TRBJ2-7; perhaps TRBD1 as D (6 bases). The CDR3 has 16 residues. Trimming left V 4 bases short and J 5 bases short, with 21 bases between. Looked up from germline, CDR1 is MNHEY and CDR2 is SVGAGI. CDR3 sequence reads: CASSSISVGQQNEQYF. As DNA, the CDR3 is TGTGCCAGCAGTTCAATATCTGTCGGACAGCAGAACGAGCAGTACTTC.

DNA of the CDR3: TGTGCCAGCAGCCAAGGACGGGGGTTAAACAATGAGCAGTTCTTC. This encodes CASSQGRGLNNEQFF. The chain has TRBV3-1 (or the pseudogene TRBV3-2) and TRBJ2-1; a weak D match, TRBD2 (6 bases). This CDR3 comprises 15 residues. V lost 1 base to trimming and J lost 5 bases, with 12 bases between them. Looked up from germline, CDR1 is LGHDT and CDR2 is YNNKEL (reference sequence).

The V gene is TRBV5-1, the J gene TRBJ2-6; TRBD2 is a possible D gene (6 bases). The germline CDR1 and CDR2 sequences are SGHRS and YFSETQ. This CDR3 is built from 17 residues. The V end was cut by 1 base, the J end by 1 base, with 12 bases between. The DNA for the CDR3 is TGCGCCAGCAGCTTGAGGGACTTGCCGTCTGGGGCCAACGTCCTGACTTTC. Residues: CASSLRDLPSGANVLTF.